This TCR beta chain was sequenced for a study of blood T cell repertoires in COVID-19 (dated by TCRdb to 2020 to 2022). General notes on the study: The collaborator samples originated in the United States, Italy and Spain and spanned the acute and convalescent phases of COVID-19. The prospective study material was composed of cDNA or gDNA derived from T cells, B-cell-depleted T cells, or PBMCs. Deeply sampled blood TCRbeta repertoires from subjects exposed to, actively infected with, or recovered from COVID-19 were included in the dataset. The repertoires were made available in a free public database intended to serve as a resource for research on the immune response to SARS-CoV-2. Samples came from the ongoing ImmuneRACE study (first 160 participants) plus 1,254 subjects from 6 global collaborators. Nearly every sample came with metadata listing a de-identified subject ID, COVID-19 status, age in years and sex. Where HLA class I and class II types were available, the types were taken from metadata supplied by the sample provider, not from assay-based typing. General conclusions and limits of the study: The amount of clinical and demographic metadata varied by source and participant and was provided uncurated.

Whole blood was collected in K2EDTA tubes by collaborating institutions according to the institutions' own protocols. Collaborator samples were shipped for TCRbeta analysis as frozen whole blood, isolated PBMCs, or DNA extracted from either sample type. As regards this clone: What antigen it recognizes has not been identified. No base qualities exist here, and no much larger clone lies one base off it.

Clipping removes 4 bases from V and 8 bases from J, with 7 as the unmatched junction base count. CDR1 SGHNT and CDR2 YYREEE were looked up in the germline V gene (reference sequence). The CDR3 numbers 14 residues from cysteine through phenylalanine. Only the CDR3 DNA stays, 42 bases, in frame from base 1. TCRbeta CDR3 regions were amplified from genomic DNA by means of the immunoSEQ Assay, a bias-controlled multiplex PCR. For the original study's pipeline: Within the assay, amplification of reference gene primers was used to estimate how many nucleated cells each sample contained. To quantify the absolute abundance of each unique TCRbeta CDR3 rearrangement, sequence reads were collapsed and filtered. Productive Simpson clonality was computed per sample as the square root of Simpson's diversity index over productive rearrangements. The table was pulled from immuneACCESS by TCRdb, which kept in-frame rearrangements only. Such tables lose some clones; where checked, under half of the loss comes from unresolved V genes, and the rest has no known cause. The D gene and trimming were derived from the DNA, and the V and J assignments and clone size from that table. Across this sample there are around 300,000 clones, with around 86% seen only once. Approximately 2% of the sample rests with the top ten.

The rearrangement combines TRBV5-4 with TRBJ2-1; 9 central bases correspond to TRBD1. The source is a man between 45 and 60 years old with acute or convalescent COVID-19. The material sequenced was peripheral blood. CDR3 region: CASSRQGGADEQFF. At the DNA level, the sequence is TGTGCCAGCAGCCGACAGGGGGGGGCCGATGAGCAGTTCTTC.